What follows describes a single T cell receptor (beta chain). Clones were read by immunoSEQ multiplex PCR, and TCRdb kept only the in-frame ones, dropping some. The table shows about 100,000 clones, with around 92% occurring only once. These data belong to a study of T cell changes during pregnancy in multiple sclerosis. V dropped 0 bases and J dropped 5 bases, with 10 bases sitting between them. The CDR3 is 14 amino acids. The V gene's germline CDR1 is SGHDT and CDR2 YYEEEE. The material was peripheral blood, obtained after pregnancy. V gene TRBV5-6 combines with J gene TRBJ2-3, with no clear D. The TCR comes from a female donor with multiple sclerosis, enrolled in a pregnancy study. The CDR3: CASSLAPTEDTQYF. The CDR3 bases are TGTGCCAGCAGCTTGGCTCCTACAGAAGATACGCAGTATTTT.